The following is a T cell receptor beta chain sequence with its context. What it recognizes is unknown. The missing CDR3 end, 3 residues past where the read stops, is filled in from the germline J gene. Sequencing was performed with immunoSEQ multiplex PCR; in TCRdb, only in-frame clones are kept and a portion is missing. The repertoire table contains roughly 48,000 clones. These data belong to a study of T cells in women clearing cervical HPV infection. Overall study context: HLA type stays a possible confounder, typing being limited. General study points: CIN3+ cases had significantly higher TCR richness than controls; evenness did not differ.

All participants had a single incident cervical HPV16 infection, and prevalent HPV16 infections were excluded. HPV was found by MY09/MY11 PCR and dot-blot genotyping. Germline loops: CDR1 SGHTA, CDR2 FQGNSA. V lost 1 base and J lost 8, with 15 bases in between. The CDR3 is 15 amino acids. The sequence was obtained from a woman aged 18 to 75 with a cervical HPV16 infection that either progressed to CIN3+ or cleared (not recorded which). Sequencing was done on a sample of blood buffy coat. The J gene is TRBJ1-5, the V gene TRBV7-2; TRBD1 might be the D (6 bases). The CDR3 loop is CASSLVGTPSEPQHF. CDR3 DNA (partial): TGTGCCAGCAGCTTAGTAGGGACACCAAGCGAGCCC.